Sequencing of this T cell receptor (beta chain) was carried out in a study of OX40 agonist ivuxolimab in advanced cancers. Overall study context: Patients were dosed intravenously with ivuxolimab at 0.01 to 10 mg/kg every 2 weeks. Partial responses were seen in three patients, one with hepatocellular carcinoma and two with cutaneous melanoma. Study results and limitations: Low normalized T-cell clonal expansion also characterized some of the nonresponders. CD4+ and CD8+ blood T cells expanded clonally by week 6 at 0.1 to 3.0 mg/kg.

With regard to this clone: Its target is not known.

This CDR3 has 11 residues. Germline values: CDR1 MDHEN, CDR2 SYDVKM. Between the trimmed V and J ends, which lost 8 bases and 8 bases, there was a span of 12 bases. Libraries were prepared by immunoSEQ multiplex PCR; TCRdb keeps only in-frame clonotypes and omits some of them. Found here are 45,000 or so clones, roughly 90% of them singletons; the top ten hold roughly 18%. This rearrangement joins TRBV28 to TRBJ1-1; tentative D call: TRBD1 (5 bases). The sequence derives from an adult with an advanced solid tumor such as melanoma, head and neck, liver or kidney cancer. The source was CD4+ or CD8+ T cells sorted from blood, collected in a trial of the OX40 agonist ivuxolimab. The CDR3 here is CASGMGQEAFF. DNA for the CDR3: TGTGCCAGCGGGATGGGGCAGGAAGCTTTCTTT.